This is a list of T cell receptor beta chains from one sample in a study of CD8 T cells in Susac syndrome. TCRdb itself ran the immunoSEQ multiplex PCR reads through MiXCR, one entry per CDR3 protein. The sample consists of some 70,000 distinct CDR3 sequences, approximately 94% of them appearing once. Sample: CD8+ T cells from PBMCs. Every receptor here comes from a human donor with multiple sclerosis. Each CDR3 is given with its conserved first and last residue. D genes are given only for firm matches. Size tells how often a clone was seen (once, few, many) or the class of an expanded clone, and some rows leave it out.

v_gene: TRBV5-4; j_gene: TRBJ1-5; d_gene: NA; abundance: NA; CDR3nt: TGTGCCAGCAGCGACGGGGGAGACACGCCCCAGCATTTT; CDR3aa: CASSDGGDTPQHF
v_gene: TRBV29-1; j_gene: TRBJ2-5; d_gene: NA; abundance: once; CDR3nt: TGCAGCGTTCGACTTTGGGGAGACGTGGAGACCCAGTACTTC; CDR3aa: CSVRLWGDVETQYF
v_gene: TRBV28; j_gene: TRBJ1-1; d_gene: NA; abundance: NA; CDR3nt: TGTGCCAGCAGCTTGACAGTCTCCATGAACACTGAAGCTTTCTTT; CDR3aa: CASSLTVSMNTEAFF
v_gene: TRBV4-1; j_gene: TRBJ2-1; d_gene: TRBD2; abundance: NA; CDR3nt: TGCGCCAGCAGCCAAGGGTTAGCGGGAAGCTCCTACAATGAGCAGTTCTTC; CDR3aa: CASSQGLAGSSYNEQFF
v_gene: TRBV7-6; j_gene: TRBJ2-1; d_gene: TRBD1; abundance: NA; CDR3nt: TGTGCCAGCAGCCTGACAGGGGGAGAGAACAATGAGCAGTTCTTC; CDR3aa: CASSLTGGENNEQFF
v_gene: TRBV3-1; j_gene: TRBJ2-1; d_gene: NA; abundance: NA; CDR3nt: TGTGCCAGCAGCCGTGGGGCTGGGAAAACCTACAATGAGCAGTTCTTC; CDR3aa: CASSRGAGKTYNEQFF
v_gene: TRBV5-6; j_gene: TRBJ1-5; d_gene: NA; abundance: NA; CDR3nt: TGTGCCAGCAGCTTGAGGGATATGTTGCAGCCCCAGCATTTT; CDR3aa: CASSLRDMLQPQHF
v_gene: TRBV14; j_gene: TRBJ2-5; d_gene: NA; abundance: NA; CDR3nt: TGTGCCAGCTCAGGGTACCAAGAGACCCAGTACTTC; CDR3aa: CASSGYQETQYF
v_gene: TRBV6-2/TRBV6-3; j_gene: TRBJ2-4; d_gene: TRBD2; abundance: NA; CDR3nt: TGTGCCAGCAGCGGGGGGGACATTCAGTACTTC; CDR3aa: CASSGGDIQYF
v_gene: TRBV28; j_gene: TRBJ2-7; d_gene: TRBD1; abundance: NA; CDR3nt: TGTGCCAGCAGTGAAACAGGGGGCGGGTCTCACGAGCAGTACTTC; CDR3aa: CASSETGGGSHEQYF
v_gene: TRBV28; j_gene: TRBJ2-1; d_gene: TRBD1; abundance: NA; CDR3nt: TGTGCCAGCAGAGAAGGGACAGGGTATTACAATGAGCAGTTCTTC; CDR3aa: CASREGTGYYNEQFF
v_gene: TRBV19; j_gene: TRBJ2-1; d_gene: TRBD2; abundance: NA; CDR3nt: TGTGCCAGTAGTATACAACTAGCGGGAAGTGAGCAGTTCTTC; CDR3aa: CASSIQLAGSEQFF
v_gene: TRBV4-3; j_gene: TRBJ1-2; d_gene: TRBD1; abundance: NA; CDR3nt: TGCGCCAGCAGCCAAGAACGGGTACCCCAGGGGGTCTATGGCTACACCTTC; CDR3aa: CASSQERVPQGVYGYTF
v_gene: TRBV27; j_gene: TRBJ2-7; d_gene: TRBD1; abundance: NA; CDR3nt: TGTGCCAGCAACCTTTCCCCACCGGGACAGGGGGCCTACGAGCAGTACTTC; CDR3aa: CASNLSPPGQGAYEQYF
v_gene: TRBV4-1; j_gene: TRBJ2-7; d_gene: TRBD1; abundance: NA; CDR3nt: TGCGCCAGCAGCCTCCGGGACAGGGACTACGAGCAGTACTTC; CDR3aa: CASSLRDRDYEQYF
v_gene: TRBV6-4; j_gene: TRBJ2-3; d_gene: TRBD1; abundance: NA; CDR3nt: TGTGCCAGCAGCCCGACAGGGAGCACAGATACGCAGTATTTT; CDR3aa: CASSPTGSTDTQYF
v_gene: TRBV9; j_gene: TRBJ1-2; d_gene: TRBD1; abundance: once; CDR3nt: TGTGCCAGCAGCGACCCGGGACAGGGGGCGCGGGGCTACACCTTC; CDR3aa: CASSDPGQGARGYTF
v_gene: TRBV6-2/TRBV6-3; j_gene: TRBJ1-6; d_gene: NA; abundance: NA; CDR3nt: TGTGCCAGCAGTTACTCGACTTCGGGGAATTCACCCCTCCACTTT; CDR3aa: CASSYSTSGNSPLHF
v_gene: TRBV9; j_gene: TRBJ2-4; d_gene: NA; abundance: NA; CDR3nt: TGTGCCAGCAGCGGACAGGTTGACATTCAGTACTTC; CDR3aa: CASSGQVDIQYF
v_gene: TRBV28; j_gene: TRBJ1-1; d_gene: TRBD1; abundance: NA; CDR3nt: TGTGCCAGCCGGTGGACAGGCATGAACACTGAAGCTTTCTTT; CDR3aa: CASRWTGMNTEAFF
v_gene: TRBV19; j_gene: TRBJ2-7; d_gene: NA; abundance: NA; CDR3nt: TGTGCCAGTAGTACACCTGGGGCTGTTCCGGGGGAGCAGTACTTC; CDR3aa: CASSTPGAVPGEQYF